This T cell receptor (beta chain) was sequenced during a study of blood T cell repertoires in COVID-19. Here immunoSEQ multiplex PCR was the method, and the copy in TCRdb shows in-frame clones only, minus some. The table includes around 380,000 clones, approximately 87% detected once. CDR1 KGHSH and CDR2 LQKENI come from the germline V gene. There are 15 residues in the CDR3. With 8 bases clipped from V and 2 bases from J, the junction kept 6 bases outside the gene matches. The sample consisted of PBMCs or T cells enriched from blood (not recorded which). J is TRBJ1-3 and V is TRBV18; TRBD1 aligns across 10 bases. The origin of this receptor is a man in his thirties or forties who had recovered from COVID-19. The CDR3 spells CASTQTGGTGNTIYF. CDR3 sequence (DNA): TGTGCCAGCACCCAGACAGGGGGCACTGGAAACACCATATATTTT.